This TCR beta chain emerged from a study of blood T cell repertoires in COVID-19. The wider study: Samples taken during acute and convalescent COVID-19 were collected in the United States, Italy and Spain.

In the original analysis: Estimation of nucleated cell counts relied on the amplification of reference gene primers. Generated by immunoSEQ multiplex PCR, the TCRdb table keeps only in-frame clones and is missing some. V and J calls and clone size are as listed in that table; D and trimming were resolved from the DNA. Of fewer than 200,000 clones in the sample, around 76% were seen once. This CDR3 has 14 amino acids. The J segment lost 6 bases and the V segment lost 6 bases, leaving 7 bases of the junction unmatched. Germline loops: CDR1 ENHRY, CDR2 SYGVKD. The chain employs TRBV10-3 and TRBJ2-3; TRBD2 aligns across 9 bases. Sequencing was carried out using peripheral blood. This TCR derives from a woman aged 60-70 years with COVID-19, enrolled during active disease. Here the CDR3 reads CAIRGLAGVDTQYF. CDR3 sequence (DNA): TGTGCCATCAGGGGACTAGCTGGTGTTGATACGCAGTATTTT.